This is a list of T cell receptor beta chains from one sample in a study of immune cell composition in non-small cell lung cancer. The data were produced by immunoSEQ multiplex PCR, yet TCRdb's version contains in-frame clones alone and is incomplete. There are roughly 8,000 clones in the sample; 68% occur only once, and more than 8% lies in the top ten. Sequencing was carried out using lung tumor tissue. All receptors come from a human donor with non-small cell lung cancer. The CDR3 runs from the conserved cysteine through the conserved F or W. Each record gives: V gene, clone size, J gene, D gene, CDR3 DNA, CDR3 protein. D genes are given only for firm matches. A row's size may be missing; if present it is once, few, many or a size class.

V: TRBV23-1
size: .
J: TRBJ2-1
D: TRBD1
DNA: TGCGCCAGGGGGACAGGGGAGGGCTCCTACAATGAGCAGTTCTTC
CDR3: CARGTGEGSYNEQFF

V: TRBV19
size: few
J: TRBJ2-2
D: TRBD1
DNA: TGTGCCAGTAGGAGGGGGGGACAGGGGACCACCGGGGAGCTGTTTTTT
CDR3: CASRRGGQGTTGELFF

V: TRBV7-8
size: few
J: TRBJ1-1
D: .
DNA: TGTGCCAGCAGCTTAGCTGGGGGGGCCCCCGCTGAAGCTTTCTTT
CDR3: CASSLAGGAPAEAFF

V: TRBV29-1
size: .
J: TRBJ1-1
D: TRBD1
DNA: TGCAGCGCCACGACAGGGGGGAACACTGAAGCTTTCTTT
CDR3: CSATTGGNTEAFF

V: TRBV11-1
size: .
J: TRBJ2-3
D: .
DNA: TGTGCCAGCAGCTTAGCGTCGCGTTGGCAGTATTTT
CDR3: CASSLASRWQYF

V: TRBV19
size: .
J: TRBJ1-5
D: .
DNA: TGTGCCAGTAGTTTGGACAGCCATCAGCCCCAGCATTTT
CDR3: CASSLDSHQPQHF

V: TRBV2
size: .
J: TRBJ1-2
D: .
DNA: TGTGCCAGCAGGGTTAGCGGCTATGGCTACACCTTC
CDR3: CASRVSGYGYTF

V: TRBV7-3
size: once
J: TRBJ2-7
D: .
DNA: TGTGCCAGCAGCTCCAACTCCTACGAGCAGTACTTC
CDR3: CASSSNSYEQYF

V: TRBV5-1
size: .
J: TRBJ2-5
D: TRBD1
DNA: TGCGCCAGCAGCGTGACTTCCGGGACAGGGGGAAGGGAGACCCAGTACTTC
CDR3: CASSVTSGTGGRETQYF

V: TRBV5-1
size: few
J: TRBJ2-3
D: .
DNA: TGCGCCAGCAGCATAGGACAGAGCTCTAGCACAGATACGCAGTATTTT
CDR3: CASSIGQSSSTDTQYF

V: TRBV10-2
size: .
J: TRBJ2-5
D: TRBD2
DNA: TGCGCCATTGCTAGCGGCCAATGGGAGACCCAGTACTTC
CDR3: CAIASGQWETQYF

V: TRBV5-1
size: .
J: TRBJ1-3
D: .
DNA: TGCGCCAGCCAGGAACCTGGAAACACCATATATTTT
CDR3: CASQEPGNTIYF

V: TRBV5-4
size: .
J: TRBJ2-7
D: .
DNA: TGTGCCAGCAGCTTGGGGTCTACCCACCTGTTCGAGCAGTACTTC
CDR3: CASSLGSTHLFEQYF

V: TRBV15
size: .
J: TRBJ2-6
D: TRBD2
DNA: TGTGCCACCAGCAGAACCTCCGGGACTAGCGGGCTTTTCTCTGGGGCCAACGTCCTGACTTTC
CDR3: CATSRTSGTSGLFSGANVLTF

V: TRBV7-9
size: .
J: TRBJ2-3
D: .
DNA: TGTGCCAGCAGTCCTAGCGCGGACGGCAAGTATTTT
CDR3: CASSPSADGKYF

V: TRBV13
size: .
J: TRBJ1-2
D: .
DNA: TGTGCCAGCAGCTTCTCAAGCGCCTATGGCTACACCTTC
CDR3: CASSFSSAYGYTF

V: TRBV9
size: few
J: TRBJ1-5
D: .
DNA: TGTGCCAGCAGCCCCGGCGGGATGGGCAATCAGCCCCAGCATTTT
CDR3: CASSPGGMGNQPQHF

V: TRBV28
size: .
J: TRBJ1-2
D: .
DNA: TGTGCCAGCAGTGTAGACAGAAACTATGGCTACACCTTC
CDR3: CASSVDRNYGYTF

V: TRBV30
size: .
J: TRBJ1-6
D: TRBD1
DNA: TGTGCCTGCCACCCCAGGGGGGCCTCCTATAATTCACCCCTCCACTTT
CDR3: CACHPRGASYNSPLHF

V: TRBV30
size: .
J: TRBJ1-6
D: .
DNA: TGTGCCTGGAGTGTTGGTTTCGACGACAGGTCGAATTCACCCCTCCACTTT
CDR3: CAWSVGFDDRSNSPLHF

V: TRBV4-1
size: few
J: TRBJ1-2
D: .
DNA: TGCGCCAGCAGCCAAGATCGGCAGGTGTCCTATGGCTACACCTTC
CDR3: CASSQDRQVSYGYTF

V: TRBV7-9
size: few
J: TRBJ1-1
D: .
DNA: TGTGCCAGCAGCACACAGGTACCTGAAGCTTTCTTT
CDR3: CASSTQVPEAFF

V: TRBV5-1
size: .
J: TRBJ1-3
D: TRBD1
DNA: TGCGCCAGCAGCTCGACAGGGGGGGATGGAAACACCATATATTTT
CDR3: CASSSTGGDGNTIYF

V: TRBV30
size: .
J: TRBJ2-1
D: .
DNA: TGTGCCTGGAGTCAGGGGCCTGGCAATGAGCAGTTCTTC
CDR3: CAWSQGPGNEQFF

V: TRBV6-5
size: .
J: TRBJ2-7
D: .
DNA: TGTGCCAGCAGCTCTCAGGGGACGGCATCCTACGAGCAGTACTTC
CDR3: CASSSQGTASYEQYF

V: TRBV6-5
size: .
J: TRBJ1-2
D: TRBD1
DNA: TGTGCCAGCAGTTACTTGGGACAGGGGGCGAGCTACACCTTC
CDR3: CASSYLGQGASYTF

V: TRBV7-2
size: .
J: TRBJ2-5
D: .
DNA: TGTGCCAGCAGCTTGCTGTACCGAAGAGGGGAGACCCAGTACTTC
CDR3: CASSLLYRRGETQYF

V: TRBV7-9
size: .
J: TRBJ1-3
D: .
DNA: TGTGCCAGCAGCCCGACTGGCTCTGGAAACACCATATATTTT
CDR3: CASSPTGSGNTIYF

V: TRBV6-1
size: .
J: TRBJ2-3
D: TRBD2
DNA: TGTGCCAGCAGTGTCTCAAGCGGGGGGGCACGAGATACGCAGTATTTT
CDR3: CASSVSSGGARDTQYF